The rows below give T cell receptor beta chains drawn from one sample of a study of T cells in Graves' hyperthyroidism and ophthalmopathy. TCRdb passed the multiplex PCR reads through MiXCR, listing each CDR3 protein once. The repertoire holds roughly 500,000 distinct CDR3 sequences, with more than 11% as singletons. Sequencing used blood. The receptors were sampled from a woman between 25 and 40 years old with Graves' hyperthyroidism that later progressed to Graves' ophthalmopathy. Both conserved end residues are part of each CDR3. The D gene is left open where the match is weak. Size is omitted from some rows. Given values are once, few, many or a class for expanded clones.

j_gene,abundance,v_gene,d_gene,CDR3aa,CDR3nt
TRBJ1-1,many,TRBV18,NA,CASSPQSQMNTEAFF,TGTGCCAGCTCACCACAATCCCAGATGAACACTGAAGCTTTCTTT
TRBJ1-1,many,TRBV11-3,NA,CASTTERWSEAFF,TGTGCCAGCACCACCGAAAGGTGGTCTGAAGCTTTCTTT
TRBJ2-4,many,TRBV19,TRBD1,CASSPPQNRGWAKNIQYF,TGTGCCAGTAGTCCACCCCAAAACAGGGGATGGGCCAAAAACATTCAGTACTTC
TRBJ2-3,NA,TRBV27,NA,CASSLSDRGAGDTQYF,TGTGCCAGCAGTTTATCCGACCGGGGGGCTGGAGATACGCAGTATTTT
TRBJ2-1,NA,TRBV3-1,NA,CASSQEAQQFF,TGTGCCAGCAGCCAAGAGGCACAGCAGTTCTTC
TRBJ2-7,NA,TRBV12-3/TRBV12-4,NA,CASSPSPNKGAGHEQYF,TGTGCCAGCAGTCCCTCGCCAAACAAGGGAGCGGGCCACGAGCAGTACTTC
TRBJ2-1,many,TRBV7-9,NA,CASSRSGKNYNEQFF,TGTGCCAGCAGCCGTAGTGGCAAGAACTACAATGAGCAGTTCTTC
TRBJ2-1,many,TRBV27,TRBD2,CASSFYREGQYNEQFF,TGTGCCAGCAGTTTCTATCGGGAGGGCCAATACAATGAGCAGTTCTTC
TRBJ2-5,NA,TRBV12-5,NA,CASGAGRETQYF,TGTGCTAGTGGGGCCGGTAGGGAGACCCAGTACTTC
TRBJ2-7,NA,TRBV7-2,NA,CASSPLDGRGGEQYF,TGTGCCAGCAGCCCCCTTGATGGGAGAGGAGGCGAGCAGTACTTC
TRBJ1-5,few,TRBV3-1,NA,CASSQESGGGNQPQHF,TGTGCCAGCAGCCAAGAATCGGGAGGAGGCAATCAGCCCCAGCATTTT
TRBJ1-1,many,TRBV6-1,NA,CASSEGWYEAFF,TGTGCCAGCAGTGAAGGGTGGTACGAAGCTTTCTTT
TRBJ1-5,many,TRBV6-1,NA,CASTHMRETNQPQHF,TGTGCCAGCACCCATATGAGGGAGACTAATCAGCCCCAGCATTTT
TRBJ1-2,NA,TRBV28,TRBD1,CASTIDRGLGGYTF,TGTGCCAGCACCATAGACAGGGGGCTGGGTGGCTACACCTTC
TRBJ2-1,many,TRBV7-8,TRBD2,CASSPWTSGNQNEQFF,TGTGCCAGCAGCCCCTGGACTAGCGGGAACCAAAATGAGCAGTTCTTC
TRBJ2-3,many,TRBV30,NA,CACSGPGTDTQYF,TGTGCCTGCAGTGGTCCGGGAACAGATACGCAGTATTTT
TRBJ1-4,NA,TRBV7-9,TRBD1,CASSPSGTGVEKLFF,TGTGCCAGCAGCCCCTCGGGGACAGGGGTCGAAAAACTGTTTTTT
TRBJ2-5,many,TRBV27,NA,CASSLGAEQETQYF,TGTGCCAGCAGTTTAGGGGCGGAACAAGAGACCCAGTACTTC
TRBJ1-1,many,TRBV3-1,TRBD1,CASSQGLWTGKAEAFF,TGTGCCAGCAGCCAAGGATTATGGACAGGGAAAGCTGAAGCTTTCTTT
TRBJ1-6,many,TRBV7-3,TRBD1,CASSLTGQAGNSPLHF,TGTGCCAGCAGCCTAACTGGACAGGCGGGTAATTCACCCCTCCACTTT